This T cell receptor beta chain was recorded in a study of graft-versus-host responses after intestinal transplantation (dated by TCRdb to the early 2020s). Regarding the study in general: Multivisceral, liver-intestinal, or isolated intestinal transplants were received by the recipients. Anti-thymocyte globulin induction was given to all recipients, followed by maintenance tacrolimus and steroids for about 3 years. Graft-versus-host and host-versus-graft alloreactive T cell clones were tracked in the graft, circulation and bone marrow after intestinal transplantation using bulk TCR-beta CDR3 sequencing. To identify alloreactive clones, pre-transplant mixed lymphocyte reaction products were sequenced and then compared with unstimulated pre-transplant donor and recipient T cells. Of the 20 to 30 intestinal transplant recipients enrolled in the cohort, one of whom was a retransplant, 3 patients without pretransplant specimens were excluded. Donor T cell macrochimerism was defined as a peak of at least 4% donor T cells among recipient peripheral blood mononuclear cells. Rather than going through the commercial service, samples from a few later patients were sequenced in-house on an Illumina MiSeq and processed with MiXCR. Results the study describes overall, beyond this receptor: In the allografts of patients with donor T cell macrochimerism, GvH to HvG T cell clonal ratios were high. Conclusions were limited by the relatively low number and heterogeneity of intestinal transplant patients. Early after transplant, peak levels of circulating GvH clones were found to be associated with declines in HvG clones. GvH clones were found in recipient bone marrow, and some of the GvH clones appeared earlier in ileal mucosa or blood, which is consistent with an intestinal mucosal origin.

The CDR3, cysteine through phenylalanine, is 14 amino acids long. This entry keeps only the CDR3 DNA: 42 bases, framed from base 1. CDR1 GTSNPN and CDR2 SVGIG are derived from the germline V gene (reference sequence). Here V drops 2 bases and J drops 5 bases, and the junction holds 7 bases not matched to any gene. The library was obtained by the immunoSEQ multiplex PCR assay. High-throughput TCR-beta CDR3 sequencing of genomic DNA from most patients was performed by Adaptive Biotechnologies. The authors' analysis ran thus. Adaptive's ImmunoSEQ software was the source of the TCR sequencing data for 15 to 20 patients, while a few other patients were processed with MiXCR and VDJtools. CDR3 nucleotide sequences shared between donor and recipient were removed because the origin of such sequences could not be assigned. At least 2-fold expansion over unstimulated cells and a minimum CFSE-low frequency of 0.002% (template counts) or 0.001% (read counts) were required for clones to be classified as alloreactive. Mappable clones were those detected in sequenced pre-transplant spleen, lymph node, or MLR CFSE-low populations of the donor or recipient. The cumulative frequency of alloreactive clones was calculated as a percentage of all sequences, weighted by copy number. Here the immuneACCESS table is served through TCRdb, limited to in-frame sequences with V and J called. Missing clones are a known gap in these copies; in checked studies unresolved V genes cover under half, and the rest lacks a known reason. V and J calls plus clone size are reproduced from that table; the DNA served to infer D and trimming. This sample is represented by tens of thousands of clones; under 95% of them were singletons. The ten largest clones add up to 2.5% to 3% of the sample.

Note on this clone: Its antigen target is currently unknown. The sample holds no much larger clone one base away, and base qualities are not on file.

Blood samples were collected up to 4 times in the first month after transplant and then at least monthly when available. The starting material was PBMCs, obtained 118 days after intestinal transplantation. This TCR came from a human patient who received an intestinal transplant, so some T cells may come from the graft donor. The sequence is built from TRBV30 and TRBJ1-2; 8 nucleotides in the junction match TRBD1. The DNA sequence is TGTGCCTGGAGTAAGGGGACAGGCCCTTATGGCTACACCTTC. Its coded protein is CAWSKGTGPYGYTF.